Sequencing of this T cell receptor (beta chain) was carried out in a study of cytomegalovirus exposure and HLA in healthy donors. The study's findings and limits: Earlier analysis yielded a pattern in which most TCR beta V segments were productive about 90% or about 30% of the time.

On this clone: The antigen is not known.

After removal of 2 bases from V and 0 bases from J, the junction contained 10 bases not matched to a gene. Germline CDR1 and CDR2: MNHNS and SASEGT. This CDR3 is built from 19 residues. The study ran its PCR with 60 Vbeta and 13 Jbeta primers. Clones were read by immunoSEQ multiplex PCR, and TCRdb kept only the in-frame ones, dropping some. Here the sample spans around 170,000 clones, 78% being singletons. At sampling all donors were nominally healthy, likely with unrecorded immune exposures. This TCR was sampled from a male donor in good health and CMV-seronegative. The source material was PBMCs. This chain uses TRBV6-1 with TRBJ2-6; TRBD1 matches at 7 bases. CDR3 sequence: CASSERRGTVYSGANVLTF. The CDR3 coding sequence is TGTGCCAGCAGTGAACGAAGAGGGACAGTTTACTCTGGGGCCAACGTCCTGACTTTC.